These T cell receptor beta chains were read from a single sample in a study of T-cell reconstitution after alpha-beta-depleted transplantation in children. TCRdb re-called the PCR reads with MiXCR, one entry per CDR3 protein. The sample consists of about 400,000 distinct CDR3 sequences, around 20% of them appearing once. Here the sequenced sample was PBMCs from the stem cell graft donor, taken from the stem cell graft. The receptor set was obtained from a human donor who donated a stem cell graft to a child with acute myeloid leukemia. CDR3s include the opening cysteine and the closing phenylalanine or tryptophan. Fields, in order: J gene, V gene, clone size, D gene, CDR3 DNA, CDR3 protein. D genes are given only for firm matches. Clone size appears in some rows only: once, few, many, or a class for an expanded clone.

TRBJ2-7	TRBV27	many	.	TGTGCCAGCAGTTTCAGCGGAGCCATCTACGAGCAGTACTTC	CASSFSGAIYEQYF
TRBJ2-3	TRBV29-1	many	.	TGCAGCGTTGAAGATCTTCAGGGACCGACCACAGATACGCAGTATTTT	CSVEDLQGPTTDTQYF
TRBJ2-7	TRBV5-5	.	.	TGTGCCAGCAGCCCCGGGGTCCTCAGCTCCTACGAGCAGTACTTC	CASSPGVLSSYEQYF
TRBJ2-5	TRBV20-1	.	TRBD2	TGCAGTGCTAGAGATCTCCCTGGTGGAGCGGGAGATTATCAAGAGACCCAGTACTTC	CSARDLPGGAGDYQETQYF
TRBJ1-1	TRBV6-1	few	.	TGTGCCAGCAGTAGAGATCCAACCGCTGAAGCTTTCTTT	CASSRDPTAEAFF
TRBJ2-1	TRBV6-5	few	.	TGTGCCAGCAGTTACGAGGCTTACAATGAGCAGTTCTTC	CASSYEAYNEQFF
TRBJ2-7	TRBV12-3/TRBV12-4	.	TRBD2	TGTGCCAGCAGTTTACCTCCGAGGGCTAGCGGAAATACCTTCTCCTACGAGCAGTACTTC	CASSLPPRASGNTFSYEQYF
TRBJ2-7	TRBV19	.	.	TGTGCCAGTACCGACAGGTCCACCTACGAGCAGTACTTC	CASTDRSTYEQYF
TRBJ2-1	TRBV28	.	.	TGTGCCAGCAGTGTACCCCGGGGTAGCGGTACCTACAATGAGCAGTTCTTC	CASSVPRGSGTYNEQFF
TRBJ2-5	TRBV12-5	.	TRBD1	TGTGCTAGTGCCCCCGGGACAGGGTCAGAGACCCAGTACTTC	CASAPGTGSETQYF
TRBJ2-1	TRBV27	.	.	TGTGCCAGCGCCTCATACGCGGAAAGTTTCGATGAGCAGTTCTTC	CASASYAESFDEQFF
TRBJ2-1	TRBV20-1	many	TRBD2	TGCAGTGCTAGCCCCGATGGCGGGAGCTCCTACAATGAGCAGTTCTTC	CSASPDGGSSYNEQFF
TRBJ1-3	TRBV4-2	many	.	TGTGCCAGCAGCCAAGATCTGGCCCACCCCATATATTTT	CASSQDLAHPIYF
TRBJ2-7	TRBV4-1	.	.	TGCGCCAGCAGCCAAGTAGGTCAGCGGGCCCGCTCCTACGAGCAGTACTTC	CASSQVGQRARSYEQYF
TRBJ1-6	TRBV12-3/TRBV12-4	.	.	TGTGCCAGCAGCTCCGACACTTCACCCCTCCACTTT	CASSSDTSPLHF
TRBJ2-7	TRBV15	few	TRBD1	TGTGCCACCAGCAGGGGACAGGGGGACTACGAGCAGTACTTC	CATSRGQGDYEQYF
TRBJ2-3	TRBV29-1	few	TRBD2	TGCAGCGGTAAGGGGCGGGAGGGCCTCACAGATACGCAGTATTTT	CSGKGREGLTDTQYF
TRBJ2-1	TRBV13	.	.	TGTGCCAGCAGCTTATCGGTAGGCTCGGTCTATGAGCAGTTCTTC	CASSLSVGSVYEQFF
TRBJ2-7	TRBV6-2/TRBV6-3	.	.	TGTGCCAGCAGTTACGATCCGGGGGCCTACGAGCAGTACTTC	CASSYDPGAYEQYF
TRBJ2-7	TRBV20-1	few	.	TGCAGTGCAAACCAGCCTTTTGAGATCTCCTACGAGCAGTACTTC	CSANQPFEISYEQYF
TRBJ2-2	TRBV13	.	.	TGTGCCAGCAGCTTAGGCCACCGACAGGCGACCGGGGAGCTGTTTTTT	CASSLGHRQATGELFF
TRBJ2-1	TRBV12-3/TRBV12-4	.	.	TGTGCCAGCAGTTTAGAAGCGGCAGGCTACAATGAGCAGTTCTTC	CASSLEAAGYNEQFF
TRBJ2-3	TRBV27	many	TRBD2	TGTGCCAGCAGCACGGGACTAGCGGGAGGAGATACGCAGTATTTT	CASSTGLAGGDTQYF
TRBJ1-1	TRBV7-2	.	.	TGTGCCAGCCTATTGACAAGGAACACTGAAGCTTTCTTT	CASLLTRNTEAFF
TRBJ2-7	TRBV29-1	many	TRBD1	TGCAGCGTTGAACTCCGGGACAGAGACTACGAGCAGTACTTC	CSVELRDRDYEQYF
TRBJ2-3	TRBV2	few	TRBD2	TGTGCCAGCAGTGGGGAGTTTGGGGGGGCAGATACGCAGTATTTT	CASSGEFGGADTQYF
TRBJ2-2	TRBV29-1	many	.	TGCAGCGTTGAAGGCAGGACCGGGGAGCTGTTTTTT	CSVEGRTGELFF
TRBJ1-4	TRBV29-1	.	.	TGCAGCGTTTGTTCCGTGGAGGAAAAACTGTTTTTT	CSVCSVEEKLFF
TRBJ1-2	TRBV12-3/TRBV12-4	few	TRBD1	TGTGCCAGCAGAACCGGACAGGGGCCCTGGTATGGCTACACCTTC	CASRTGQGPWYGYTF
TRBJ2-2	TRBV20-1	many	TRBD2	TGCAGTGCTAGACAACCGGGACTAGCGGGCGGCGGGGAGCTGTTTTTT	CSARQPGLAGGGELFF
TRBJ2-7	TRBV6-1	many	.	TGTGCCACCAAGACGGACGGGACCTACGAGCAGTACTTC	CATKTDGTYEQYF
TRBJ2-7	TRBV12-3/TRBV12-4	.	.	TGTGCCAGCAGTTTTGTGTCAGGGGAGGGGTACGAGCAGTACTTC	CASSFVSGEGYEQYF
TRBJ1-5	TRBV28	few	.	TGTGCCAGCAGAGCTAGCAATCAGCCCCAGCATTTT	CASRASNQPQHF
TRBJ2-1	TRBV28	.	.	TGTGCCAGCAGTTTAGACGTCAGTAGTGAGCAGTTCTTC	CASSLDVSSEQFF
TRBJ1-4	TRBV21-1	.	.	TGTGCCAGCAGCAAAGCAGGAGGGACTGTCGAAAAACTGTTTTTT	CASSKAGGTVEKLFF
TRBJ1-2	TRBV12-3/TRBV12-4	.	.	TGTGCCAGCAGAGGAGGGGGGGGCTACACCTTC	CASRGGGGYTF
TRBJ2-1	TRBV5-1	few	TRBD2	TGCGCCAGCAGCTTAGGTATAGCGGGAGGTATCTACAATGAGCAGTTCTTC	CASSLGIAGGIYNEQFF
TRBJ2-3	TRBV12-3/TRBV12-4	few	.	TGTGCCAGCAGTTTTAATTTTGAGGGCAGGGGTAACACAGATACGCAGTATTTT	CASSFNFEGRGNTDTQYF
TRBJ2-2	TRBV12-3/TRBV12-4	.	.	TGTGCCAGCAGTCTCCCTTATCGCTACGACACCGGGGAGCTGTTTTTT	CASSLPYRYDTGELFF
TRBJ2-1	TRBV5-1	few	.	TGCGCCACCAACCGGGACTCGACTTACAATGAGCAGTTCTTC	CATNRDSTYNEQFF
TRBJ2-2	TRBV7-2	.	.	TGTGCCAGCAGCCTACTCCCTAGCTCCGGGGAGCTGTTTTTT	CASSLLPSSGELFF
TRBJ2-5	TRBV28	.	.	TGTGCCAGCCGCCGAGCGAGAGAGACCCAGTACTTC	CASRRARETQYF
TRBJ2-2	TRBV11-1	.	.	TGTGCCAGCAGCTTAGTCCTGCAGAACACCGGGGAGCTGTTTTTT	CASSLVLQNTGELFF
TRBJ2-3	TRBV27	.	.	TGTGCCAGCAGTTTAAGGGGGGGAGGGCCAGATACGCAGTATTTT	CASSLRGGGPDTQYF
TRBJ2-1	TRBV3-1	few	.	TGTGCCAGCAGCCGACTGAGGTCGAGCTCCTACAATGAGCAGTTCTTC	CASSRLRSSSYNEQFF
TRBJ2-7	TRBV11-2	.	.	TGTGCCAGCAGCTTAATTAGACAGCCCTACGAGCAGTACTTC	CASSLIRQPYEQYF
TRBJ2-5	TRBV5-6	.	.	TGTGCCAGCAGCTTCGGACCAGGGACTCAAGAGACCCAGTACTTC	CASSFGPGTQETQYF
TRBJ2-5	TRBV20-1	many	TRBD2	TGCAGTGCTAGAGAACGTAGCGGGAGGATCCAGGAGACCCAGTACTTC	CSARERSGRIQETQYF
TRBJ2-1	TRBV24-1	few	.	TGTGCCACCAGGGGTGATGACTACAATGAGCAGTTCTTC	CATRGDDYNEQFF
TRBJ1-1	TRBV5-1	.	TRBD1	TGCGCCAGCAGAACGACCGGGACAGGGTACACTGAAGCTTTCTTT	CASRTTGTGYTEAFF